This T cell receptor (beta chain) was retrieved from a study of radiotherapy plus CTLA-4 blockade in lung cancer. Broader study findings: In blood, early T cell clone dynamics reportedly predicted response best, together with interferon-beta. TCR clones from tumors expanded in blood after radiotherapy plus ipilimumab.

Note on this clone: The antigen remains undetermined.

The data were produced by immunoSEQ multiplex PCR, yet TCRdb's version contains in-frame clones alone and is incomplete. The sample lists about 64,000 clones; approximately 70% were seen once. Focal radiation and CTLA-4 blockade (ipilimumab) were tested in chemo-refractory metastatic non-small-cell lung cancer patients. Sequences were derived from peripheral blood, sampled from a patient treated with radiotherapy plus ipilimumab. The sequence derives from a human donor with non-small cell lung cancer whose response to radiotherapy plus ipilimumab could not be evaluated.

The CDR3 loop reads CASTSGNYGYTF. In DNA, the CDR3 is TGTGCCAGCACATCAGGGAACTATGGCTACACCTTC. The chain links TRBV2 to TRBJ1-2; maybe TRBD1 (5 bases). Trimming shortened V by 7 bases and J by 2 bases, and 8 bases separated the two germline ends. The CDR3 totals 12 residues. Germline V gene data show CDR1 as SNHLY and CDR2 as FYNNEI.